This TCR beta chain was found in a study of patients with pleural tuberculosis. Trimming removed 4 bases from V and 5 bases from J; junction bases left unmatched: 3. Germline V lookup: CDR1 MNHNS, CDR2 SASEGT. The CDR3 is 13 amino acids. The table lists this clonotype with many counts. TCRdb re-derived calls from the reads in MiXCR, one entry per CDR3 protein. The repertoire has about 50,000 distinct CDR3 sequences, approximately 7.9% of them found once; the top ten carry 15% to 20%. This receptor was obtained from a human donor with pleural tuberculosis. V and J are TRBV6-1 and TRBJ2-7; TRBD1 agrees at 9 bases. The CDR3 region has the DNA TGTGCCAGCAGTGGGGACAGGGCGAACGAGCAGTACGTC. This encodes CASSGDRANEQYV.